This T cell receptor beta chain is from a study of vaccination and CD4 T cells after COVID-19. With the Oncomine TCR Beta short-read assay, DNA from cultured CD4+ T cells was sequenced. In TCRdb, the PCR reads were re-called with MiXCR into one record per CDR3 protein. The sample holds roughly 25,000 distinct CDR3 sequences; roughly 33% are singletons and the top ten take under 3.5%. Noted time point: late sampling 161 to 241 days after vaccination in three convalescent patients. Documented treatment: roughly 11-day PBMC culture with coronavirus spike peptide pools or control peptides (ViraFEST assay). Regarding this clonotype: Its antigen is still unknown.

Trimming removed 8 bases from V and 0 bases from J, with 14 bases in between. The CDR3 consists of 14 residues. Germline CDR1 is LNHDA and CDR2 is SQIVND (reference sequence). This clonotype originated in a human donor who had recovered from COVID-19. The sequencing used CD4+ T cells from blood, cultured in vitro, collected about 7 months after SARS-CoV-2 vaccination. The rearrangement joins TRBV19 to TRBJ2-7; D possibly corresponds to TRBD2 (5 bases). The CDR3 nucleotides read TGTGCCAGTGGCTCGGACTGGCCCTCCTACGAGCAGTACTTC. It codes for CASGSDWPSYEQYF.